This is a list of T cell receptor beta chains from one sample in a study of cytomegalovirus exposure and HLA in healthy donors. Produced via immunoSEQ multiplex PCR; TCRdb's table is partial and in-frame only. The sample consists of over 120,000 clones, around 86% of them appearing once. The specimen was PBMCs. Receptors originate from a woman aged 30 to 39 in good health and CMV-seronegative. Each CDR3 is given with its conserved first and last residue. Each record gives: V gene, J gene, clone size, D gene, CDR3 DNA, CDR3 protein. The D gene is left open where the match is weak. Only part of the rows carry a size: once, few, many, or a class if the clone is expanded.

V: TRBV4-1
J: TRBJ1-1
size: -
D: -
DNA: TGCGCCAGCAGCCAAGTCTCAGGGGTCACTGAAGCTTTCTTT
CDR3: CASSQVSGVTEAFF

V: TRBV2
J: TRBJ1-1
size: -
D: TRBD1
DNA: TGTGCCAGCAGTGAACCGGGTGCGGCAGGGGGCACTGAAGCTTTCTTT
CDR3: CASSEPGAAGGTEAFF

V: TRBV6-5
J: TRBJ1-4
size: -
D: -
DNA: TGTGCCAGCAGTCTGGACATTTCAACTAATGAAAAACTGTTTTTT
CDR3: CASSLDISTNEKLFF

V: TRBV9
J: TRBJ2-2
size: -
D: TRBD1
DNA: TGTGCCAGCAGCGTAGCAGGGGGCAGTGCCGGGGAGCTGTTTTTT
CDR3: CASSVAGGSAGELFF

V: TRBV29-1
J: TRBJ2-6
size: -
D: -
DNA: TGCAGCGTTGAAGTCATAAGAGAGAGCTTCTCTGGGGCCAACGTCCTGACTTTC
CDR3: CSVEVIRESFSGANVLTF

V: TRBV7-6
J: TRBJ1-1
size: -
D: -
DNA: TGTGCCAGCAGCTTGCAGGGTTTAGACACTGAAGCTTTCTTT
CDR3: CASSLQGLDTEAFF

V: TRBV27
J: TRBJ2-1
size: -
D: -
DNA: TGTGCCAGCAGTCTTCAAGGGGTCACCTCCTACAATGAGCAGTTCTTC
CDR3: CASSLQGVTSYNEQFF

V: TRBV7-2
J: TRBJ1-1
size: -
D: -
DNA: TGTGCCAGCAGCTTAGCCCACAAGAACACTGAAGCTTTCTTT
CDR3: CASSLAHKNTEAFF

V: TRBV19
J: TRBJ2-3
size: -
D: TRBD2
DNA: TGTGCCAGTAGTATGAACCGGGGGGGCTGGGGGGCAGATACGCAGTATTTT
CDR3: CASSMNRGGWGADTQYF

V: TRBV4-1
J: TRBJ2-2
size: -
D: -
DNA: TGCGCCAGCAGCCAAGTTGATATGGGCTTCACCACCGGGGAGCTGTTTTTT
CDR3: CASSQVDMGFTTGELFF

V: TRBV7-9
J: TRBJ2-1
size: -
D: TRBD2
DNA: TGTTCCAGCAGCTCCGACGGGACTAGCGGGAGGCTCTGGTATGAGCAGTTCTTC
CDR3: CSSSSDGTSGRLWYEQFF

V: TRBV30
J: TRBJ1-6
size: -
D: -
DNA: TGTGCCTGGACCGGGGGGGACATATATAATTCACCCCTCCACTTT
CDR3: CAWTGGDIYNSPLHF

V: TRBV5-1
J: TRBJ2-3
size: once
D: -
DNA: TGCGCCAGCAGCTTGAGGACTGGGACTAGCACAGATACGCAGTATTTT
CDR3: CASSLRTGTSTDTQYF

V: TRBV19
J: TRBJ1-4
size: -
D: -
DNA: TGTGCCAGTAGTTCCCCCAGAACAGGGATCGGTGAAAAACTGTTTTTT
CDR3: CASSSPRTGIGEKLFF

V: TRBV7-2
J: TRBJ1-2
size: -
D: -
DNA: TGTGCCAGCAGCTTAGAAGGCAGGATCCATGGCTACACCTTC
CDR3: CASSLEGRIHGYTF

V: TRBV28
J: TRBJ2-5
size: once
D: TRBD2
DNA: TGTGCCAGCAGGAGCTGGAGGGGACTAGCGGAAGAGACCCAGTACTTC
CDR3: CASRSWRGLAEETQYF

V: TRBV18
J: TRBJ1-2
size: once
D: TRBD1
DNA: TGTGCCAGCTCACCACCAGGACAGGACTATGGCTACACCTTC
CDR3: CASSPPGQDYGYTF

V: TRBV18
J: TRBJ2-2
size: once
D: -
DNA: TGTGCCAGCTCACCAGACACGAACACCGGGGAGCTGTTTTTT
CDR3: CASSPDTNTGELFF

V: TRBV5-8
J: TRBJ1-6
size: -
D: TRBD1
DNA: TGTGCCAGCAGCTTGGGACAGGGAAGATCACCCCTCCACTTT
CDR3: CASSLGQGRSPLHF

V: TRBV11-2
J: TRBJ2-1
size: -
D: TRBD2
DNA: TGTGCCAGCAGCTTGAGAGGCGTTGCGGGGGGGCCCGGACATGAGCAGTTCTTC
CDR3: CASSLRGVAGGPGHEQFF

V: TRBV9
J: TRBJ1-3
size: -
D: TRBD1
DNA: TGTGCCAGCAGCGGACAGACAGGGGGAAACACCATATATTTT
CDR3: CASSGQTGGNTIYF

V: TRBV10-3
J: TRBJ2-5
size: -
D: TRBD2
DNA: TGTGCCATCAGTGATAGGCTAGCGGGAGGGCTACAAGAGACCCAGTACTTC
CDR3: CAISDRLAGGLQETQYF

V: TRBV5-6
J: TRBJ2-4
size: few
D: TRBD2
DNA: TGTGCCAGCAGCTCAGGTACCGGGACTAGCGGGGCCCGGAACATTCAGTACTTC
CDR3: CASSSGTGTSGARNIQYF

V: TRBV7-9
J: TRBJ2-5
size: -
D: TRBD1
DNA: TGTGCCAGCAGCTCCGGACAGGGAGGAATAACGGCCCAGTACTTC
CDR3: CASSSGQGGITAQYF

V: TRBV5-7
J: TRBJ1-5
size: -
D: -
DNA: TGTGCCAGTCCAGGAACAATCGGGGAGAATCAGCCCCAGCATTTT
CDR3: CASPGTIGENQPQHF

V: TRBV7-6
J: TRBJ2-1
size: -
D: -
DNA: TGTGCCAGCAGCTTACCTCGAGCGGATTACTCCTACAATGAGCAGTTCTTC
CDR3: CASSLPRADYSYNEQFF

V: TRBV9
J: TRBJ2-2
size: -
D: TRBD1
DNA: TGTGCCAGCAGCGTAGATCGTAGACAGGGGAACACCGGGGAGCTGTTTTTT
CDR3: CASSVDRRQGNTGELFF

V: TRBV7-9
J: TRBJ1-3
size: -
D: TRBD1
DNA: TGTGCCAGCAGCGATAGGACAGGGCGGGGAAACACCATATATTTT
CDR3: CASSDRTGRGNTIYF

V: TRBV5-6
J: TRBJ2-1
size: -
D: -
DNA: TGTGCCAGCAGCTGGGGGCGGGGGCTGGTGAATGAGCAGTTCTTC
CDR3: CASSWGRGLVNEQFF

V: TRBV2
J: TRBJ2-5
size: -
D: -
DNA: TGTGCCAGCAGTGATCCGCAGGGCCAAGAGACCCAGTACTTC
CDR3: CASSDPQGQETQYF

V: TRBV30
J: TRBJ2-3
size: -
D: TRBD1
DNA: TGTGCCTGGAGCCGACAGGGAGCGGCAGATACGCAGTATTTT
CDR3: CAWSRQGAADTQYF

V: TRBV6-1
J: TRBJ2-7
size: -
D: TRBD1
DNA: TGTGCCAGCAGTACAGGGGTATTGTCCTACGAGCAGTACTTC
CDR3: CASSTGVLSYEQYF

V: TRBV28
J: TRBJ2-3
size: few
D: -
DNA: TGTGCCAGCAGTGACCGGGCGGGAGATACGCAGTATTTT
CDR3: CASSDRAGDTQYF

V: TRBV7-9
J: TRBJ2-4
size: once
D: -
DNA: TGTGCCAGCAGCTTAGAGGCTAGCTGGCTAGCCAAAAACATTCAGTACTTC
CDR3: CASSLEASWLAKNIQYF

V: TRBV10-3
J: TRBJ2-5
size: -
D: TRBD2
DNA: TGTGCCATCTGGAGCGGGAGGCTGGAGGAGCAGTACTTC
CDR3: CAIWSGRLEEQYF

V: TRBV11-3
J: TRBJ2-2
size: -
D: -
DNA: TGTGCCAGCAGCTCAGAGGGCAACCTGAACACCGGGGAGCTGTTTTTT
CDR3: CASSSEGNLNTGELFF

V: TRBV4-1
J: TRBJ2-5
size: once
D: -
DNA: TGCGCCAGCAGCCAACGTATACAAGAGACCCAGTACTTC
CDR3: CASSQRIQETQYF

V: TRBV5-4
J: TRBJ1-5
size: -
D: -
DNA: TGTGCCAGCAGCTTGGGAGGACAGACCAATCAGCCCCAGCATTTT
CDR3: CASSLGGQTNQPQHF

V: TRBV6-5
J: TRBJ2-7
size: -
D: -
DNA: TGTGCCAGCAGTACCCAATACGGGCAGTACTTC
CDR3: CASSTQYGQYF

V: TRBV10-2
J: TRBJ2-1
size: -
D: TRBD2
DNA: TGCGCCAGCAGTGAGCGGACTAGCGGGGGCCCTAGGGGCCCGGATTCCTATGAGCAGTTCTTC
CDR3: CASSERTSGGPRGPDSYEQFF

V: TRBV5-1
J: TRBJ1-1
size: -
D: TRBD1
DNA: TGCACCAGCAGCTTCGCAGGGGGGAACACTGAAGCTTTCTTT
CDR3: CTSSFAGGNTEAFF

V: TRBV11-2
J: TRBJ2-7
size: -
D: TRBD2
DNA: TGTGCCAGCAGCTTAGTGCGGTGGCGGGGGAGCTCCTACGAGCAGTACTTC
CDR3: CASSLVRWRGSSYEQYF

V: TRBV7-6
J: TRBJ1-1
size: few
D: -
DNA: TGTGCCAGCAGCCGACCTAAGATGACAGGAAACACTGAAGCTTTCTTT
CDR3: CASSRPKMTGNTEAFF

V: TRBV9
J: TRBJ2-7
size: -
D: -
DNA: TGTGCCAGCAGCCCAGGGGCGGCGACAGCCTACGAGCAGTACTTC
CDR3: CASSPGAATAYEQYF

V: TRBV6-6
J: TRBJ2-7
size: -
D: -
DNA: TGTGCCAGCAGCCGGGACCGCGGCGGGGACTACGAGCAGTACTTC
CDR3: CASSRDRGGDYEQYF